This T cell receptor delta chain appears in the sequencing data of a study of γδ T cells in repeated Plasmodium falciparum infection. TCRdb re-identified clones in the multiplex PCR reads via CATT. Of 90,000 or so delta-chain clones detected, approximately 0.96% appear once; the ten largest clones hold just under 10%. This clone has a handful of counts. A far more abundant clone sits one base away, making this likely a read error. This sample also contains other DNA sequences that code for the same CDR3. This clonotype was obtained from a pool of human donors (malaria-infected and uninfected, not separated). Material for sequencing was gamma-delta T cells from blood.

The chain's CDR3 is CACDTMGLTDKLIF. For the CDR3, the DNA is TGTGCCTGTGACACAATGGGGCTAACCGATAAACTCATCTTT. This chain links TRDV2 with TRDJ1; tentative D call: TRDD3 (5 bases). Trimming shortened V by 1 base and J by 2 bases, and 10 bases separated the two germline ends. CDR1 is GEAIGNYY, CDR2 EKD, per germline. This CDR3 is 14 amino acids long.